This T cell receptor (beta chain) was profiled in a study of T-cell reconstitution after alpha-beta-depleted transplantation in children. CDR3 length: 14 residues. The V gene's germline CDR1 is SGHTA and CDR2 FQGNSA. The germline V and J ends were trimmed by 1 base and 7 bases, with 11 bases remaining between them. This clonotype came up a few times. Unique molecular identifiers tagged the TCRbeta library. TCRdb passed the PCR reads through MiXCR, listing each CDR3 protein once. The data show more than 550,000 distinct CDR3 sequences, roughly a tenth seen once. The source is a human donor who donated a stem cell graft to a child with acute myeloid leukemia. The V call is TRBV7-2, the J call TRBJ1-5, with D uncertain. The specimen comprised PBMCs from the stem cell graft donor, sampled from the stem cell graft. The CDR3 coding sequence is TGTGCCAGCAGCTTAGGACACCCCGAGCAGCCCCAGCATTTT. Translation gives CASSLGHPEQPQHF.